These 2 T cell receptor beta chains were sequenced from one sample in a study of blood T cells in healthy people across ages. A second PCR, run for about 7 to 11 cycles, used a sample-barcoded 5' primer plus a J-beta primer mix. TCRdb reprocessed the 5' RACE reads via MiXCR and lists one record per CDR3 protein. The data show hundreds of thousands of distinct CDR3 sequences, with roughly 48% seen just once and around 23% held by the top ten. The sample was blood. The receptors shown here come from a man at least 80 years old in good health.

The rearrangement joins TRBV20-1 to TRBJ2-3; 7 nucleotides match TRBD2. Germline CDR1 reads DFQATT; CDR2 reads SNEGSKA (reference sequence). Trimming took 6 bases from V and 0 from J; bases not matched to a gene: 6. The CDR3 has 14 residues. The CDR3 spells CSALGRDSTDTQYF. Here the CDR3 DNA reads TGCAGTGCCCTAGGGAGGGACAGCACAGATACGCAGTATTTT.

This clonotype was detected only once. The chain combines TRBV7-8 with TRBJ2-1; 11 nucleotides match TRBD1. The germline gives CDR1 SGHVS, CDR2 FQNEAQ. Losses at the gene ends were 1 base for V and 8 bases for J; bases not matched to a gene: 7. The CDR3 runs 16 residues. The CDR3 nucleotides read TGTGCCAGCAGCTTAGAGCGGACAGGGGGCCTGGATGAGCAGTTCTTC. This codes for CASSLERTGGLDEQFF.